This TCR beta chain came from a study of blood T cell repertoires in COVID-19. Overall study context: PBMCs, B-cell-depleted T cells, or T cells were the source of the cDNA or gDNA that made up the material.

Method: immunoSEQ multiplex PCR; TCRdb's copy keeps in-frame clones and lacks some. The table has around 180,000 clones, more than 75% seen once. Germline trimming cut 4 bases from V and 1 base from J; bases unmatched to any gene: 3. The germline CDR1 and CDR2 sequences are SQVTM and ANQGSEA. This CDR3 region has 13 residues. The sequence was obtained from a man in his forties with active or convalescent COVID-19. The chain couples TRBV29-1 to TRBJ1-2; 7 nucleotides agree with TRBD1. The sequenced material came from peripheral blood. Written as DNA, the CDR3 is TGCAGCGTTGCCCCAGGGGGTAACTATGGCTACACCTTC. Protein product: CSVAPGGNYGYTF.